Listed below are T cell receptor beta chains from one sample, sequenced in a study of blood T cell repertoires in COVID-19. TCRdb's table, derived via immunoSEQ multiplex PCR, lists solely in-frame clones and lacks some. The sample yields over 250,000 clones, over 75% seen once. Sequencing input: peripheral blood. Source of these receptors: a human donor in a cohort sampled during active COVID-19. The CDR3 runs from the conserved cysteine through the conserved F or W.

v_gene: TRBV7-2; j_gene: TRBJ2-3; CDR3aa: CASSFRQGATDTQYF
v_gene: TRBV4-1; j_gene: TRBJ2-7; CDR3aa: CASSQFPVTYEQYF
v_gene: TRBV6-5; j_gene: TRBJ2-3; CDR3aa: CASSYSMRASTDTQYF
v_gene: TRBV18; j_gene: TRBJ1-1; CDR3aa: CASSPLDRVGEAFF
v_gene: TRBV7-9; j_gene: TRBJ1-4; CDR3aa: CASSPKGATNEKLFF
v_gene: TRBV2; j_gene: TRBJ1-3; CDR3aa: CASSEETSSGNTIYF
v_gene: TRBV5-4; j_gene: TRBJ1-3; CDR3aa: CASSLQGEDTIYF
v_gene: TRBV7-9; j_gene: TRBJ2-3; CDR3aa: CASSLSGRASDTQYF
v_gene: TRBV3-1/TRBV3-2; j_gene: TRBJ2-1; CDR3aa: CASSHTNEQFF
v_gene: TRBV5-1; j_gene: TRBJ2-1; CDR3aa: CASSHFSGSNEQFF
v_gene: TRBV4-2; j_gene: TRBJ1-1; CDR3aa: CASSQDLVQLNTEAFF
v_gene: TRBV5-1; j_gene: TRBJ2-1; CDR3aa: CASSSGVSGRNDEQFF
v_gene: TRBV3-1/TRBV3-2; j_gene: TRBJ2-1; CDR3aa: CASSQGNREGGEQFF
v_gene: TRBV5-4; j_gene: TRBJ2-5; CDR3aa: CASSRGVAEVGTQYF
v_gene: TRBV24-1; j_gene: TRBJ2-1; CDR3aa: CATSDFQGSNEQFF
v_gene: TRBV7-2; j_gene: TRBJ2-1; CDR3aa: CASSQGQSYNEQFF
v_gene: TRBV13; j_gene: TRBJ2-1; CDR3aa: CASILTETGGADNEQFF
v_gene: TRBV24-1; j_gene: TRBJ2-1; CDR3aa: CATSGGAPNEQFF
v_gene: TRBV4-3; j_gene: TRBJ2-2; CDR3aa: CASSQDTGIGELFF
v_gene: TRBV19; j_gene: TRBJ2-6; CDR3aa: CASSRSQGASGANVLTF
v_gene: TRBV11-3; j_gene: TRBJ2-2; CDR3aa: CASSLGGGTANTGELFF
v_gene: TRBV5-1; j_gene: TRBJ1-1; CDR3aa: CASSEQGAFTEAFF
v_gene: TRBV29-1; j_gene: TRBJ1-1; CDR3aa: CSVNRGRSEAFF
v_gene: TRBV18; j_gene: TRBJ2-3; CDR3aa: CASSPGGSLQYF
v_gene: TRBV7-6; j_gene: TRBJ1-1; CDR3aa: CASSLRTGNTEAFF